This entry is about one T cell receptor beta chain. What it binds is unknown. The ends were cut back, 6 bases at V and 1 base at J, with 15 bases in the middle. The CDR3 consists of 15 residues. Germline V gene lookup returns CDR1 MNHNS and CDR2 SASEGT. These data belong to a study of OX40 agonist ivuxolimab in advanced cancers. Study-level points and caveats: Compared with others, partial responders at 0.1-3.0 mg/kg displayed clonal expansion among the lowest. Among T cells, CD8+ cells averaged more expanded clones than CD4+ cells.

Libraries were prepared by immunoSEQ multiplex PCR; TCRdb keeps only in-frame clonotypes and omits some of them. Of around 75,000 clones listed, 89% are singletons. This rearrangement joins TRBV6-1 to TRBJ1-1; D ambiguous. The sequencing used CD4+ or CD8+ T cells sorted from blood, collected in a trial of the OX40 agonist ivuxolimab. The sequence was collected from an adult with an advanced solid tumor such as melanoma, head and neck, liver or kidney cancer. The CDR3 DNA sequence: TGTGCCAGCAGGGAGAACAAGTACTCGAACACTGAAGCTTTCTTT. It yields the protein CASRENKYSNTEAFF.